This TCR beta chain was retrieved from a study of spatial heterogeneity in lung cancer. For the study at large: Raw sequencing reads included, on average, more than ten appearances of each unique TCR and UMI combination.

V lost 3 bases and J lost 6; bases outside the gene matches: 8. In germline, CDR1 is LGHNA, CDR2 YNFKEQ. The CDR3 extends over 15 amino acids. Overall study findings and caveats: Tracking of tumor mutation counts was seen in expanded intratumoral alpha and beta TCR counts. Alpha chain coverage of tumor T cells was estimated at 6% to 8%, and beta chain coverage at approximately 13%.

As to this clonotype: Its target is unknown.

Regarding time point: sample taken at primary tumor resection. Tumor, nontumor lung or frozen PBMC supplied whole RNA, sequenced without sorting. TCRdb re-called the 5' RACE reads through MiXCR, storing one row per CDR3 protein. The data contain about 24,000 distinct CDR3 sequences, 8.8% of them singletons. The receptor was isolated from a male donor with early-stage non-small cell lung cancer. Specimen: lung tumor tissue, collected at surgery. The rearrangement links TRBV4-2 to TRBJ2-1; 7 bases map to TRBD2. The CDR3 nucleotides are TGTGCCAGCAGCCATTCCGGGACTACAGGCAATGAGCAGTTCTTC. It codes for CASSHSGTTGNEQFF.